Reported below is one TCR beta chain. This CDR3 is built from 15 residues. V lost 2 bases to trimming and J lost 0 bases, with 9 bases between them. In germline, CDR1 is SGHTA, CDR2 FQGTGA. These data belong to a study of technical replicates of blood from a handful of donors. The method was immunoSEQ multiplex PCR; TCRdb's version includes in-frame clones alone and lacks a portion of them. The sample has roughly 60,000 clones, less than 90% seen once. The material sequenced was PBMCs. This clonotype was obtained from a human donor in good health. Some clones in this sample may be carry-over from other donors' samples. The V and J genes are TRBV7-3 and TRBJ2-3; D is ambiguous. CDR3 sequence (DNA): TGTGCCAGCAGCTTATCCCACGGTAGCACAGATACGCAGTATTTT. It is translated as CASSLSHGSTDTQYF.